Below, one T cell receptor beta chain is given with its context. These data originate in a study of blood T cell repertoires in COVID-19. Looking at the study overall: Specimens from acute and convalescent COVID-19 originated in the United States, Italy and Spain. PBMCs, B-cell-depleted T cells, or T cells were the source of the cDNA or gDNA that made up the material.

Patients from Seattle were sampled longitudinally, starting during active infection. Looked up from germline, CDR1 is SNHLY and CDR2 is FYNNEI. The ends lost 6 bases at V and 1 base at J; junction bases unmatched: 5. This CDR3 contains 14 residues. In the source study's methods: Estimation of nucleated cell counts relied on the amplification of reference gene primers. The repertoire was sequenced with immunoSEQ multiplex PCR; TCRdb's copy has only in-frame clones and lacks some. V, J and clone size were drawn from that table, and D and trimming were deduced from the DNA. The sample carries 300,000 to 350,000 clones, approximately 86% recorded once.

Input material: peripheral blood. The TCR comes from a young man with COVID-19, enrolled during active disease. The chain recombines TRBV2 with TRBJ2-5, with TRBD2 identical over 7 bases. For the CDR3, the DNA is TGTGCCAGCAGCCCCGGGGGGACCCAAGAGACCCAGTACTTC. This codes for CASSPGGTQETQYF. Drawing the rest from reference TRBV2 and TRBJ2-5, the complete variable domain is EPEVTQTPSHQVTQMGQEVILRCVPISNHLYFYWYRQILGQKVEFLVSFYNNEISEKSEIFDDQFSVERPDGSNFTLKIRSTKLEDSAMYFCASSPGGTQETQYFGPGTRLLVL.